Listed below are T cell receptor beta chains from one sample, sequenced in a study of blood T cells in healthy people across ages. TCRdb recomputed calls from the 5' RACE reads with MiXCR, one row per CDR3 protein. The sample consists of 450,000 to 650,000 distinct CDR3 sequences, about 24% of them appearing once. The same sample was also used in a study of T cells of mothers and their children.

Sequencing was performed on blood. All receptors come from a boy aged 5-17 years in good health. Both conserved end residues are part of each CDR3. D genes are given only for firm matches. Not all rows give a size; the values are once, few, many and, for expanded clones, a class.

size,J,D,V,CDR3,DNA
few,TRBJ1-5,TRBD1,TRBV5-1,CASSLAPRGGRGNRPQHF,TGCGCCAGCAGCTTGGCCCCTAGAGGGGGCCGTGGCAATCGGCCCCAGCATTTT
-,TRBJ1-2,TRBD1,TRBV6-2/TRBV6-3,CASSEGQGLFGYTF,TGTGCCAGCAGTGAGGGACAGGGCCTATTCGGCTACACCTTC
few,TRBJ1-1,TRBD1,TRBV29-1,CSVPGGDGAEAFF,TGCAGCGTCCCAGGGGGCGATGGCGCTGAAGCTTTCTTT
few,TRBJ2-1,TRBD2,TRBV10-3,CASGTNGGQNEQFF,TGTGCCAGCGGGACTAACGGAGGTCAAAATGAGCAGTTCTTC
few,TRBJ2-3,TRBD2,TRBV6-4,CASSVDGGATDTQYF,TGTGCCAGCAGTGTTGACGGGGGGGCAACAGATACGCAGTATTTT
few,TRBJ2-1,-,TRBV18,CASSNSWFGTEQFF,TGTGCCAGCTCCAACTCCTGGTTCGGGACTGAGCAGTTCTTC
many,TRBJ1-4,TRBD1,TRBV25-1,CASTPPGRDRVVLDEKLFF,TGTGCCAGCACCCCTCCCGGCCGGGACAGGGTGGTCTTGGATGAAAAACTGTTTTTT
-,TRBJ2-7,TRBD1,TRBV6-1,CASSDGTGRDSYEQYF,TGTGCCAGCAGTGATGGGACAGGGAGAGACTCCTACGAGCAGTACTTC
-,TRBJ2-1,-,TRBV27,CASSHGQVNEQFF,TGTGCCAGCAGTCACGGACAAGTCAATGAGCAGTTCTTC
-,TRBJ2-7,-,TRBV5-8,CASTDGRVLHEQYF,TGTGCCAGCACCGACGGCAGGGTTCTCCACGAGCAGTACTTC
many,TRBJ2-5,-,TRBV28,CASTAHSQETQYF,TGTGCCAGCACAGCACACAGCCAAGAGACCCAGTACTTC
few,TRBJ2-4,-,TRBV4-2,CASSLTLEGWAKNIQYF,TGTGCCAGCAGCCTTACCCTGGAGGGATGGGCCAAAAACATTCAGTACTTC
few,TRBJ2-1,-,TRBV7-2,CASTSRVGNEQFF,TGTGCCAGCACTTCTCGGGTCGGGAATGAGCAGTTCTTC